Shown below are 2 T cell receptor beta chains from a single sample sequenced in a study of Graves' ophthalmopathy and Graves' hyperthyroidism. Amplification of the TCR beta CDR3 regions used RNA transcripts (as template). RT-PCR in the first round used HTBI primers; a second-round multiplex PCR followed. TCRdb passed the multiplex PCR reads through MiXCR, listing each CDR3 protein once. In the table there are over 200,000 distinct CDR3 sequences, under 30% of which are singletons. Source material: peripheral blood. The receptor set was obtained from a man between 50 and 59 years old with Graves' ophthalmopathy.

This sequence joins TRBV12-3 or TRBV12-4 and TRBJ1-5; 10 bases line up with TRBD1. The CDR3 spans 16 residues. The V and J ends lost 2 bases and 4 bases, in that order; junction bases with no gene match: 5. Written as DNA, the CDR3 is TGTGCCAGCAGTTTATCGGGACAGGGGAGGAATCAGCCCCAGCATTTT. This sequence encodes CASSLSGQGRNQPQHF.

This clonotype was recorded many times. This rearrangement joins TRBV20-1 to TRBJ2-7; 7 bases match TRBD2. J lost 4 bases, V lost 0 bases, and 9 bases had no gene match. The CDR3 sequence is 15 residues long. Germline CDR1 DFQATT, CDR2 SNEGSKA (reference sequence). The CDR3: CSARDPASGFYEQYF. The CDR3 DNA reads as TGCAGTGCTAGAGATCCGGCTAGCGGATTTTACGAGCAGTACTTC.